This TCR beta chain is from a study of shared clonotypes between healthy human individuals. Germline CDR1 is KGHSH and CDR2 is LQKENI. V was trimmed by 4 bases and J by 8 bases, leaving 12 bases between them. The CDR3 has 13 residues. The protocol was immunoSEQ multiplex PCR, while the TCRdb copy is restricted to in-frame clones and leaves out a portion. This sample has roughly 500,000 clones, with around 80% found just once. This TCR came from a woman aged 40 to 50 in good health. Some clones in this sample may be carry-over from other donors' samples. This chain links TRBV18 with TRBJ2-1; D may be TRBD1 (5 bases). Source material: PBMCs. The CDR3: CASSRGREYEQFF. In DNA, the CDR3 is TGTGCCAGCTCACGGGGCAGGGAATATGAGCAGTTCTTC.